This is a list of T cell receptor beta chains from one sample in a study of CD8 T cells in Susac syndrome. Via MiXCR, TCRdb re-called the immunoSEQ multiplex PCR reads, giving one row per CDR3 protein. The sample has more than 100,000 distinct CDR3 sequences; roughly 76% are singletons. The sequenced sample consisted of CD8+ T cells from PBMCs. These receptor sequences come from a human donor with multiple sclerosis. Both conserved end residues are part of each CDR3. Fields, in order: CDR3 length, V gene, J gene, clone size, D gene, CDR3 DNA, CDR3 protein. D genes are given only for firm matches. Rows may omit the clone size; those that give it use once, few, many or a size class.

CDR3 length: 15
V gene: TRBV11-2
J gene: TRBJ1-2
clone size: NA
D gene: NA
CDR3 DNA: TGTGCCAGCAGCTTTCGGGACATTGTTAACTATGGCTACACCTTC
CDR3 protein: CASSFRDIVNYGYTF

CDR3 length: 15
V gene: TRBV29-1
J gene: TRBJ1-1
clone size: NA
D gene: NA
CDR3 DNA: TGCAGCGTTGAGGGGGACATAGAAATGAACACTGAAGCTTTCTTT
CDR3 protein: CSVEGDIEMNTEAFF

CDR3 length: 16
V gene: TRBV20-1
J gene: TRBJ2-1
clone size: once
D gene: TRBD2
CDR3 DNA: TGCAGTGCTATAGCGGGACTAAACTTCTCCTACAATGAGCAGTTCTTC
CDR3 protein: CSAIAGLNFSYNEQFF

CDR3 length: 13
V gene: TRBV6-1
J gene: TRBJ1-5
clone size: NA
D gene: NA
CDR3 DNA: TGTGCCAGCAACCTGGGTAGCAATCAGCCCCAGCATTTT
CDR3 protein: CASNLGSNQPQHF

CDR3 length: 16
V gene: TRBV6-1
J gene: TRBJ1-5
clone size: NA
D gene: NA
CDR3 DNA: TGTGCCAGCAGAATTGAACAGGGCCTTAGCAATCAGCCCCAGCATTTT
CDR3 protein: CASRIEQGLSNQPQHF

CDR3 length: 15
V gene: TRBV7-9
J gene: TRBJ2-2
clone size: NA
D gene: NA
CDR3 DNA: TGTGCCAGCAGCTTAGGACAGGATATCCGTACGGAGCTGTTTTTT
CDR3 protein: CASSLGQDIRTELFF

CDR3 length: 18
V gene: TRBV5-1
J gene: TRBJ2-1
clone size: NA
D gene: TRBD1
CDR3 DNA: TGCGCCAGCAGCTTGAGGTACCCAGGGGGCCCTTCCTACAATGAGCAGTTCTTC
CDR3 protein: CASSLRYPGGPSYNEQFF

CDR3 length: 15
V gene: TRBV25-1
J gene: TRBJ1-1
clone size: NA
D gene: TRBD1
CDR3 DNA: TGTGCCAGCAGTGAACAAGGGGGCGCGGGAACTGAAGCTTTCTTT
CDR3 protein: CASSEQGGAGTEAFF

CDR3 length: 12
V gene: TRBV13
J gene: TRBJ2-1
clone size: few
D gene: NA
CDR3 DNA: TGTGCCAGCAGCTTAGAGTGGCCTGAGCAGTTCTTC
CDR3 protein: CASSLEWPEQFF

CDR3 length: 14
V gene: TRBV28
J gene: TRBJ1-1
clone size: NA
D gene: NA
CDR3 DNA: TGTGCCAGCAGTTGGGGGCAGAAGTACACTGAAGCTTTCTTT
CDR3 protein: CASSWGQKYTEAFF

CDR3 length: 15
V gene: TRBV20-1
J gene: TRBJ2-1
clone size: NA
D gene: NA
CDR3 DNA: TGCAGTGCTAGAGATCTAAGGGCCTCCTACAATGAGCAGTTCTTC
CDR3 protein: CSARDLRASYNEQFF

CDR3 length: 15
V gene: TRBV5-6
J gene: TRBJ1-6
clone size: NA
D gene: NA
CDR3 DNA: TGTGCCAGCAGCCTATGGACGGAGGGGAATTCACCCCTCCACTTT
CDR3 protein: CASSLWTEGNSPLHF

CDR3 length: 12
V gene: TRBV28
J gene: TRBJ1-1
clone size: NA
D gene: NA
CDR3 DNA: TGTGCCAGCAGTTTCCGATTCACTGAAGCTTTCTTT
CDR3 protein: CASSFRFTEAFF

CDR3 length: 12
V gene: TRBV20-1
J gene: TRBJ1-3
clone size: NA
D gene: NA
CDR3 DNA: TGCAGTGCTCCAGGGATTGGAAACACCATATATTTT
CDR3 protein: CSAPGIGNTIYF

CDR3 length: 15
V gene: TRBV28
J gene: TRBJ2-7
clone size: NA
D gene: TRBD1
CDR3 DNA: TGTGCCAGCAGTTTCGTCCAGGGGGCTATACACGAGCAGTACTTC
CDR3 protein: CASSFVQGAIHEQYF

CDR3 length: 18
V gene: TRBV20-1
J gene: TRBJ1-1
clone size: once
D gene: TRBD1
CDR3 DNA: TGCAGTATTCCCCAACCCGGGACAGGGCCGTATCTAAACACTGAAGCTTTCTTT
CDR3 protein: CSIPQPGTGPYLNTEAFF

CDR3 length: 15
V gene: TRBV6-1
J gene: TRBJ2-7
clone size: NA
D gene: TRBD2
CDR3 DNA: TGTGCCAGCAGTGAAGCGCTGAGCGGGGTCTACGAGCAGTACTTC
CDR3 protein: CASSEALSGVYEQYF

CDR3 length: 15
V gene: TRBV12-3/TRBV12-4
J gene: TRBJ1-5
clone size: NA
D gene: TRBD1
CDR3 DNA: TGTGCCAGCAGTTTATCGGGGACAGGCAATCAGCCCCAGCATTTT
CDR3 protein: CASSLSGTGNQPQHF

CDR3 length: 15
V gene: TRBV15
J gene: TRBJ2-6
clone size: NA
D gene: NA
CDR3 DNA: TGTGCCACCAGCGAAACAGGCTCTGGGGCCAACGTCCTGACTTTC
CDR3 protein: CATSETGSGANVLTF

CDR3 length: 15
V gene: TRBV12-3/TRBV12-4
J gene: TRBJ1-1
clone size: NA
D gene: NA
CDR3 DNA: TGTGCCAGCAGGCTAGTGGGAGGAGTGAACACTGAAGCTTTCTTT
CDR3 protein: CASRLVGGVNTEAFF

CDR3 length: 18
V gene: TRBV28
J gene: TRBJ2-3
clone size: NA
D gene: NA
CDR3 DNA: TGTGCCAGCAGTTTGCCCGATTTGACGGGGTTCCCCACAGATACGCAGTATTTT
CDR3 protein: CASSLPDLTGFPTDTQYF

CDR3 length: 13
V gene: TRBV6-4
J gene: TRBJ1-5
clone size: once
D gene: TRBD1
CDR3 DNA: TGTGCCACCCCGACAGGGGGACATCAGCCCCAGCATTTT
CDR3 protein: CATPTGGHQPQHF

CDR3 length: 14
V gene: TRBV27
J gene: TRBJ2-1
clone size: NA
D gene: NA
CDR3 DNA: TGTGCCAGCAGTACCGCGCAGGGTTACAATGAGCAGTTCTTC
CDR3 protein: CASSTAQGYNEQFF

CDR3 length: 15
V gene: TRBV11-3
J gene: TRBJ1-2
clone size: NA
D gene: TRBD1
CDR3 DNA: TGTGCCAGCAGCGATGCCGGGACAGGGGGGTATGGCTACACCTTC
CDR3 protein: CASSDAGTGGYGYTF

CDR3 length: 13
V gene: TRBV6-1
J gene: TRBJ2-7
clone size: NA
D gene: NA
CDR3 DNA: TGTGCCAGCCAAGGGCCCCCCGGCTACGAGCAGTACTTC
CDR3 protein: CASQGPPGYEQYF

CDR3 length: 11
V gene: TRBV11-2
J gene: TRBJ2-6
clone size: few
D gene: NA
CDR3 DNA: TGTGCCAGCAGCCTGCTCAACGTCCTGACTTTC
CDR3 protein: CASSLLNVLTF

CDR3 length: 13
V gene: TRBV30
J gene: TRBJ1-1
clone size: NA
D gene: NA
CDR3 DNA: TGTGCCTGGAGTGTAAGCGTGAATGCTGAAGCTTTCTTT
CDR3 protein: CAWSVSVNAEAFF

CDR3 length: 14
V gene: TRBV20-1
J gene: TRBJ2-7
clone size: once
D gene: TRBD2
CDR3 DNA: TGCAGTGCTAGAGAGAGCGGGACCTCCTACGAGCAGTACTTC
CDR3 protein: CSARESGTSYEQYF

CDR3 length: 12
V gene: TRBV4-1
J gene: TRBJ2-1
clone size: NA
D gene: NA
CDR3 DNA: TGCGCCAGCAGCCAAGCTTACGGTGAGCAGTTCTTC
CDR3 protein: CASSQAYGEQFF

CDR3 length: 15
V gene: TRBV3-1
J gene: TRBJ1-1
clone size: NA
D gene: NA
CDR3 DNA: TGTGCCAGCAGCCAAGATCTGGGTCAGAACACTGAAGCTTTCTTT
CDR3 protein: CASSQDLGQNTEAFF

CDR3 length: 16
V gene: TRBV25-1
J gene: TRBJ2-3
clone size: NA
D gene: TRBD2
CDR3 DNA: TGTGCCAGCAGTGTCGGAGCGGGAGTCGGGGCAGATACGCAGTATTTT
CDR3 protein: CASSVGAGVGADTQYF

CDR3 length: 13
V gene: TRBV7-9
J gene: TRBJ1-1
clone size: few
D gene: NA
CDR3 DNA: TGTGCCAGCAGTCTCGGGGGGCGGACTGAAGCTTTCTTT
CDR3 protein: CASSLGGRTEAFF

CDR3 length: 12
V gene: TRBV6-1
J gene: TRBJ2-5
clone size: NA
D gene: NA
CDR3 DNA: TGTGCCAGCGGGGAAGGGGAGGAGACCCAGTACTTC
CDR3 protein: CASGEGEETQYF

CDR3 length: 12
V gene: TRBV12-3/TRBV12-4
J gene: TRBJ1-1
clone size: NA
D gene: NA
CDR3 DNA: TGTGCCAGCAGTTTATGGGAGACTGAAGCTTTCTTT
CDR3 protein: CASSLWETEAFF

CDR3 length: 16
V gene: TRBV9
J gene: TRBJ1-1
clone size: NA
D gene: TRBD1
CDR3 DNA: TGTGCCAGCAGCGTAATGGGACAGGGTTCCAAGACTGAAGCTTTCTTT
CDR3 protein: CASSVMGQGSKTEAFF

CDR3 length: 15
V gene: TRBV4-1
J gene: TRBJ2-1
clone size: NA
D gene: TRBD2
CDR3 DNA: TGCGCCAGCAGCCAAGGGGCTAGCGGTGACAATGAGCAGTTCTTC
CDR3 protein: CASSQGASGDNEQFF

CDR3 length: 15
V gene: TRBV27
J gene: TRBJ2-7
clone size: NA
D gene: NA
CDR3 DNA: TGTGCCAGCAGTTTAAGGGGACCGGTGTCCTACGAGCAGTACTTC
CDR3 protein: CASSLRGPVSYEQYF

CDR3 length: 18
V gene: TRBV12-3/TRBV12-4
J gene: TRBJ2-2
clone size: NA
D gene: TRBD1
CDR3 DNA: TGTGCCAGCAGTTTAACCGGCAGGGGGCTAAGAATAGTCGGGGAGCTGTTTTTT
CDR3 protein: CASSLTGRGLRIVGELFF

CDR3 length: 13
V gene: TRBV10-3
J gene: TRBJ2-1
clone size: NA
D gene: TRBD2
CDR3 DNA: TGTGCCATCTCACGCGGGGGGTCCAATGAGCAGTTCTTC
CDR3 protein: CAISRGGSNEQFF

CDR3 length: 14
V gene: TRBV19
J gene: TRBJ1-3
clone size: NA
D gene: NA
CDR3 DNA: TGTGCCAGTAGTATTGCAGCGGTAGGAAACACCATATATTTT
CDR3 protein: CASSIAAVGNTIYF

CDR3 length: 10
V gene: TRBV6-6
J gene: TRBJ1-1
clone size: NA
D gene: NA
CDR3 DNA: TGTGCCAGCACTTGGACTGAAGCTTTCTTT
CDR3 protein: CASTWTEAFF

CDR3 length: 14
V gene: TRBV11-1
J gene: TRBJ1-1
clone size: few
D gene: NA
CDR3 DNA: TGTGCCAGCGGAGCACTGGGGCCTAACACTGAAGCTTTCTTT
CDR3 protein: CASGALGPNTEAFF

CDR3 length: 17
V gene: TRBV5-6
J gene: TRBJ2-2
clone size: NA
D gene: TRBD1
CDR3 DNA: TGTGCCAGCAGCTCGATGTACCGGAACAGGGGCCCCGGGGAGCTGTTTTTT
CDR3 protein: CASSSMYRNRGPGELFF

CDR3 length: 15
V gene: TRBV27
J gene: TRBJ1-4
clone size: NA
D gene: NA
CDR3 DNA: TGTGCCAGCAGTTTATCTTTGAACACTAATGAAAAACTGTTTTTT
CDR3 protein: CASSLSLNTNEKLFF

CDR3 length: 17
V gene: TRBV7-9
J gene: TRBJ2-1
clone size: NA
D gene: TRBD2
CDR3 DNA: TGTGCCAGCAGCTCAACTCGATCGGGACTAGTTAACAATGAGCAGTTCTTC
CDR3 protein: CASSSTRSGLVNNEQFF

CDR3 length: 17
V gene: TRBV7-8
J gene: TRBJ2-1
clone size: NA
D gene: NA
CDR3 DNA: TGTGCCAGCAGCGGATGGGGGGGCGCGAGTGGCGGCAATGAGCAGTTCTTC
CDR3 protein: CASSGWGGASGGNEQFF

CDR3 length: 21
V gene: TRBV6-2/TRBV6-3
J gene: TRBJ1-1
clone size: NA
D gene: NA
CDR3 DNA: TGTGCCAGCAGTCGCCAAAAGTTTCCAGGGTATCGAAGGCAGCGGGGGGCTGAAGCTTTCTTT
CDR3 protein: CASSRQKFPGYRRQRGAEAFF

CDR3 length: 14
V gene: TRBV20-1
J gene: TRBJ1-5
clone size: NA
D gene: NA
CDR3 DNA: TGCAGTGCTCCCGGGGGGGCCAGCAATCAGCCCCAGCATTTT
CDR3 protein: CSAPGGASNQPQHF

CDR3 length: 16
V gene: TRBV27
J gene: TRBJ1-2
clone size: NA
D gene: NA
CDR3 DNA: TGTGCCAGCAGTCCTAGGGCCGTCACACCTTTCTATGGCTACACCTTC
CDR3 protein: CASSPRAVTPFYGYTF

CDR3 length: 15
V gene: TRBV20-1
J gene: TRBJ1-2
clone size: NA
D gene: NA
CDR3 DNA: TGCAGTGCTAGAGATCTGCAAGGCGGTTACTATGGCTACACCTTC
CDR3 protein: CSARDLQGGYYGYTF

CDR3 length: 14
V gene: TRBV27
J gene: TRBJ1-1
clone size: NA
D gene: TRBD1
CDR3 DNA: TGTGCCAGCAGTTTCGGGACAGCGAACACTGAAGCTTTCTTT
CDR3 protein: CASSFGTANTEAFF

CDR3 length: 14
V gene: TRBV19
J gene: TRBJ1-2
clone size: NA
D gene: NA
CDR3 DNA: TGTGCCAGTAGTATAGTTACGTCAGGCTATGGCTACACCTTC
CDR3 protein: CASSIVTSGYGYTF

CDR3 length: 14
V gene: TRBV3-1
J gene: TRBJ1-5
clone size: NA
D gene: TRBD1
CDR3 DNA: TGTGCCAGCAGCCAAGGGACAGGGTTTCAGCCCCAGCATTTT
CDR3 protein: CASSQGTGFQPQHF

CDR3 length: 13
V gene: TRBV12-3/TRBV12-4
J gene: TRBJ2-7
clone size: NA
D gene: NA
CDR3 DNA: TGTGCCAGCAGTTCATACGACAGCTACGAGCAGTACTTC
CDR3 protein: CASSSYDSYEQYF

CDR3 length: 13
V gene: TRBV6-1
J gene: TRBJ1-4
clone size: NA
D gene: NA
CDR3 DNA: TGTGCCAGCAGTGGAACTGAAGGGGAAAAACTGTTTTTT
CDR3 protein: CASSGTEGEKLFF

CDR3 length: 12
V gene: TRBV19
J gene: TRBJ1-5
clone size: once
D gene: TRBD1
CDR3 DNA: TGTGCCAGCACAGGGGGCTATCAGCCCCAGCATTTT
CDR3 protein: CASTGGYQPQHF

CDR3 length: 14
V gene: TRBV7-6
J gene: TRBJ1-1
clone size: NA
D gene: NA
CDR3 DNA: TGTGCCAGCACCCCGGGGAGGGGTTTATCCGTAGCTTTCTTT
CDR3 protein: CASTPGRGLSVAFF